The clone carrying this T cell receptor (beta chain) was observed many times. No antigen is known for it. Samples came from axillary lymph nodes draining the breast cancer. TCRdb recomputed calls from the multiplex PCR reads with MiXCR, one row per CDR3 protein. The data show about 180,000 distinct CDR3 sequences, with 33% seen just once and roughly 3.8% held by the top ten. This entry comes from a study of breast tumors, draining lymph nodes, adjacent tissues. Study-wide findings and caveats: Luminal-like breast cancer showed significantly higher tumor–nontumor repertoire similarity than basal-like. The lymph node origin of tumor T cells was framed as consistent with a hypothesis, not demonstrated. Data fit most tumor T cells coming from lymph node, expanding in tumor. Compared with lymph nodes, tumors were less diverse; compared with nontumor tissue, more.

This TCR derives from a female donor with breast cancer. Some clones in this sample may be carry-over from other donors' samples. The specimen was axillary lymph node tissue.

The CDR3 loop reads CASSGTGNPGANVLTF. CDR3 nucleotide sequence: TGTGCCAGCAGCGGGACAGGGAATCCTGGGGCCAACGTCCTGACTTTC. This chain joins TRBV9 and TRBJ2-6; 8 nucleotides agree with TRBD1. After removal of 3 bases from V and 2 bases from J, the junction contained 4 bases not matched to a gene. The CDR3 totals 16 residues. From germline, CDR1 is SGDLS and CDR2 YYNGEE.